The sequence of this TCR beta chain was determined in a study of shared clonotypes between healthy human individuals. Study background: Every donor yielded three CD4 naive, three CD4 memory, two CD8 naive and one CD8 memory plate. Study-wide points: Compared with memory subsets, naive subsets generally had larger estimated richness.

This clone was picked up one time. Its antigen is unidentified. Positively selected for CCR7, the CD45RO-negative cells used as naive CD8 cells excluded terminally differentiated effector memory CD45RA+ cells. The protocol was immunoSEQ multiplex PCR, while the TCRdb copy is restricted to in-frame clones and leaves out a portion. In the table there are about 1,900,000 clones, about 95% of which are singletons. V lost 2 bases and J lost 5; bases outside the gene matches: 8. This CDR3 has 16 amino acids. Per germline, CDR1 MNHEY and CDR2 SMNVEV (reference sequence). This TCR was recovered from a young man in good health. The chain joins TRBV27 to TRBJ2-5, with 10 positions matching TRBD2. The specimen sequenced was naive CD8+ T cells sorted from blood. The CDR3 is CASSLIQRGGLETQYF. The CDR3 bases are TGTGCCAGCAGTTTAATACAGCGGGGGGGCCTCGAGACCCAGTACTTC.